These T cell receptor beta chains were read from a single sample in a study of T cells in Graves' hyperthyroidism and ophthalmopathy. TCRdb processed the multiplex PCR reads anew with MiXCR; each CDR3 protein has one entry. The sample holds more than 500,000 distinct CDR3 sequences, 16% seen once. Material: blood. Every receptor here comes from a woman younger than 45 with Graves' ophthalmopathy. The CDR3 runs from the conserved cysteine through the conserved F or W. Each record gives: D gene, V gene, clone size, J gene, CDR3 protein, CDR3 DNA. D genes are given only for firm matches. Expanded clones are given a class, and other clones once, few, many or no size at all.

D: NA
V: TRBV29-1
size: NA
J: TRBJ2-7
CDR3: CSVEAGGGVKEQYF
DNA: TGCAGCGTTGAAGCTGGTGGAGGGGTTAAGGAGCAGTACTTC

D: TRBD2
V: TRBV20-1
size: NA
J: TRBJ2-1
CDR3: CSASTSGVSSYNEQFF
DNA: TGCAGTGCTTCGACTAGCGGGGTTAGCTCCTACAATGAGCAGTTCTTC

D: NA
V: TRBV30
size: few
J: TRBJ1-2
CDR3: CAWHPRGAPRDYGYTF
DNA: TGTGCCTGGCACCCCCGAGGGGCCCCTAGGGACTATGGCTACACCTTC

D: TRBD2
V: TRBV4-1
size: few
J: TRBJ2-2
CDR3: CASSLVSGSANTGELFF
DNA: TGCGCCAGCAGCCTAGTTAGCGGGAGCGCGAACACCGGGGAGCTGTTTTTT

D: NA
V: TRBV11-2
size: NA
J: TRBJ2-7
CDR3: CASSGGISYEQYF
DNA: TGTGCCAGCAGCGGGGGGATATCCTACGAGCAGTACTTC

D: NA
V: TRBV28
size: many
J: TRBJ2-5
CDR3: CASTGGQTQETQYF
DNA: TGTGCCAGCACTGGGGGTCAGACCCAAGAGACCCAGTACTTC

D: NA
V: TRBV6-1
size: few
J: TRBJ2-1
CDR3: CASSFTTSNYNEQFF
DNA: TGTGCCAGCAGTTTTACTACATCGAATTACAATGAGCAGTTCTTC

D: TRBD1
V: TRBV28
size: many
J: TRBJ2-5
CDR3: CASSTTDRGYCQYF
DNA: TGTGCCAGCAGTACAACGGACAGGGGTTATTGCCAGTACTTC

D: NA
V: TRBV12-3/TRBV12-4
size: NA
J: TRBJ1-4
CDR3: CASRQVDIEKLFF
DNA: TGTGCCAGCAGACAGGTTGATATTGAAAAACTGTTTTTT

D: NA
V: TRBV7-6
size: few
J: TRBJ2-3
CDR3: CASSLVKGTTDTQYF
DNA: TGTGCCAGCAGCTTAGTAAAGGGTACCACAGATACGCAGTATTTT

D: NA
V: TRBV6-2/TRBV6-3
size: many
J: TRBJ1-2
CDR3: CASSYRQDFNYGYTF
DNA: TGTGCCAGCAGTTACCGACAGGACTTTAACTATGGCTACACCTTC

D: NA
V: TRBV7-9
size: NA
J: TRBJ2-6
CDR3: CASSGWGDSSSGANVLTF
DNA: TGTGCCAGCAGCGGGTGGGGGGACTCAAGCTCTGGGGCCAACGTCCTGACTTTC

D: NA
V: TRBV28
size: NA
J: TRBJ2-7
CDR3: CASSLRGTVSYEQYF
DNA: TGTGCCAGCAGTTTGCGGGGGACAGTCTCCTACGAGCAGTACTTC